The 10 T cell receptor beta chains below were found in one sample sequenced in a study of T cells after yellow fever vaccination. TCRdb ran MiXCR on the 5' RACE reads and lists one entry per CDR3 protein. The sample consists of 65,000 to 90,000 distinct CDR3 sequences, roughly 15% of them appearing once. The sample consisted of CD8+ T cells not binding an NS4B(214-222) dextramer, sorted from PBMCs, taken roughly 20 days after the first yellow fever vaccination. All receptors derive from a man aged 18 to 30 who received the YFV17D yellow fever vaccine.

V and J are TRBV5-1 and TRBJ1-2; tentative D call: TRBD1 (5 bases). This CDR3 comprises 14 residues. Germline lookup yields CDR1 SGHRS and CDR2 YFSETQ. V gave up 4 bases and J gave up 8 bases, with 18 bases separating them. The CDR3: CASSATMGPGGYTF. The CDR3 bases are TGCGCCAGCAGCGCTACGATGGGACCCGGGGGCTACACCTTC.

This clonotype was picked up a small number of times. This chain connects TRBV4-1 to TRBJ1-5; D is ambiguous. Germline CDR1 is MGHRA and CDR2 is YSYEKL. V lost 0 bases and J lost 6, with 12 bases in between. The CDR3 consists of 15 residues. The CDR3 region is CASSQDLGFSQPQHF. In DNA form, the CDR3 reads TGCGCCAGCAGCCAAGATCTGGGGTTTAGTCAGCCCCAGCATTTT.

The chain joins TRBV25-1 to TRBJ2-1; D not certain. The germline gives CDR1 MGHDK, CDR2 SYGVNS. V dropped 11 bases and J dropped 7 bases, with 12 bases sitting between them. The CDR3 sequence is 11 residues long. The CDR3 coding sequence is TGTGCCGCCCTTACCGGGAATGAGCAGTTCTTC. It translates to CAALTGNEQFF.

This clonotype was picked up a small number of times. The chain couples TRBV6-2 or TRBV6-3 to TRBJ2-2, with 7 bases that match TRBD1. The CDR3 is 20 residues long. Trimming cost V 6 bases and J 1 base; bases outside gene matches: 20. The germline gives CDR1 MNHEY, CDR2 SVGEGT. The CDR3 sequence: CASRPTGFELVGENTGELFF. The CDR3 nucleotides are TGTGCCAGCAGACCGACAGGGTTCGAATTAGTTGGTGAGAACACCGGGGAGCTGTTTTTT.

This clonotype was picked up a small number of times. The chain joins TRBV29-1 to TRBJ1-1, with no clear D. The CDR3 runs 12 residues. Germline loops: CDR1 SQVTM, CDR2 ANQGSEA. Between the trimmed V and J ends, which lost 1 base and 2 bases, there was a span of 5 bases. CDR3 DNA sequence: TGCAGCGTTGAAGTGGTCAACACTGAAGCTTTCTTT. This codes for CSVEVVNTEAFF.

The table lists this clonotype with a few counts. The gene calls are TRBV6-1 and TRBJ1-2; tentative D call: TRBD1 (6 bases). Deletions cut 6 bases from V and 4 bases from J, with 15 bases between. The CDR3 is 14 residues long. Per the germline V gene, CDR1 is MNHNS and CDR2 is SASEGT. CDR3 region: CASSPRGISYGYTF. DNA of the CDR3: TGTGCCAGCAGCCCCAGGGGAATTAGCTATGGCTACACCTTC.

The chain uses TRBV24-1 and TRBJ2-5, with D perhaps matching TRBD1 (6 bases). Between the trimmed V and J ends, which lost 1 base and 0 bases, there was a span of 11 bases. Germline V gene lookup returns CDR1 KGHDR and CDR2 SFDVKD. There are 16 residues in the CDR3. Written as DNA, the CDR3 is TGTGCCACCAGTGATTTCGTCCGGGACAACCAAGAGACCCAGTACTTC. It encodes CATSDFVRDNQETQYF.

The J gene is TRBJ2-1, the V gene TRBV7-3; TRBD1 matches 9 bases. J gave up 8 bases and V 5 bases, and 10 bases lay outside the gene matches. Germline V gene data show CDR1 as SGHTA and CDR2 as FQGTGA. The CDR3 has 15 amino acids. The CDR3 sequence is CASSPRPGTGYEQFF. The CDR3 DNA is TGTGCCAGCAGCCCACGTCCCGGGACAGGGTATGAGCAGTTCTTC.

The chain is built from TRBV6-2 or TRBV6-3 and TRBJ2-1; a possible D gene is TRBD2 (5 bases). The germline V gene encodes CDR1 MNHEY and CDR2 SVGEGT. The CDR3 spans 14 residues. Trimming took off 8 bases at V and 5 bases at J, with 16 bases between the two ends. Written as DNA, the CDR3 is TGTGCCAGCCGGGCGGGCGTCCCGGACAATGAGCAGTTCTTC. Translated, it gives CASRAGVPDNEQFF.

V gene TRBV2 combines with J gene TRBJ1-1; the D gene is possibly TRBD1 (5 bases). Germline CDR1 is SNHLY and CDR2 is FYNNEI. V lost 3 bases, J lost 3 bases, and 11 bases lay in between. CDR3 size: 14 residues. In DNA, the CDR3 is TGTGCCAGCAGTGATAGGGGTGGCGACACTGAAGCTTTCTTT. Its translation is CASSDRGGDTEAFF.